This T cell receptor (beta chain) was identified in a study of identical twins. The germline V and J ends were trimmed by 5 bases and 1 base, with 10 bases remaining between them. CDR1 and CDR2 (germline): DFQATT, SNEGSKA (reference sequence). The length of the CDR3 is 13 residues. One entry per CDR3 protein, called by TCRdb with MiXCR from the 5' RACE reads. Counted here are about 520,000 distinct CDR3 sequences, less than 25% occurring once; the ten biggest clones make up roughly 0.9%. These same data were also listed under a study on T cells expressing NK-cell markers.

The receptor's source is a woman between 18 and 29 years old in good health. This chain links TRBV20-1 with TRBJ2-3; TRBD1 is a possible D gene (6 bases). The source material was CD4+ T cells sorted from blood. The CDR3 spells CSADRTGTDTQYF. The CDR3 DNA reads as TGCAGTGCTGACCGGACAGGCACAGATACGCAGTATTTT.